This section outlines one T cell receptor beta chain sequence together with its context. Its antigen is unidentified. The data were obtained in a study of cytomegalovirus exposure and HLA in healthy donors. Study-level findings and limits: Testing in vitro showed a few CMV-associated chains specific for CMV antigens. When the data were analyzed later, several of the most significant clusters appeared to be linked to common viral pathogens.

This CDR3 contains 13 residues. V lost 5 bases and J lost 3, with 8 bases in between. Germline V gives CDR1 SEHNR, CDR2 FQNEAQ (reference sequence). The PCR made use of 60 Vbeta and 13 Jbeta primers. TCRdb keeps only in-frame clones here, not all; method: immunoSEQ multiplex PCR. Among about 200,000 clones, approximately 80% were seen once, and the ten largest hold less than 4.5%. The specimen was PBMCs. The sequence was obtained from a male donor in good health and CMV-seronegative. This sequence joins TRBV7-9 and TRBJ2-1; D not certain. CDR3: CASSHPGYNEQFF. DNA of the CDR3: TGTGCCAGCAGCCATCCCGGCTACAATGAGCAGTTCTTC.